These 26 T cell receptor beta chains originate from one sample sequenced in a study of vaccination and CD4 T cells after COVID-19. Which antigens these TCRs recognize remains unknown. Indicated treatment: roughly nine-day PBMC culture with coronavirus spike peptide pools or control peptides (ViraFEST assay). The Oncomine TCR Beta short-read assay sequenced DNA from cultured CD4+ T cells. A single record per CDR3 protein comes from TCRdb applying MiXCR to the PCR reads. The repertoire holds approximately 19,000 distinct CDR3 sequences, with over 55% as singletons. Sequences were derived from CD4+ T cells from blood, cultured in vitro, sampled after SARS-CoV-2 vaccination. The receptors come from a human donor who had recovered from COVID-19.

The rearrangement links TRBV7-2 to TRBJ2-1, with TRBD1 as a possible D gene (5 bases). The CDR3 length is 16 residues. V lost 5 bases to trimming and J lost 3 bases, with 17 bases between them. The germline V gene encodes CDR1 SGHTA and CDR2 FQGNSA. CDR3 coding DNA: TGTGCCAGCAGCATGACAGCCCCAAATTTCTACAATGAGCAGTTCTTC. As protein: CASSMTAPNFYNEQFF.

This chain joins TRBV11-3 and TRBJ1-2, with no clear D. The length of the CDR3 is 13 residues. The V gene lost 5 bases and the J gene lost 7 bases, with 14 bases spanning the gap. Germline V gives CDR1 SGHNT, CDR2 YENEEA. The CDR3 spells CASSGLQVRGYTF. The CDR3, as DNA: TGTGCCAGCAGCGGACTTCAGGTGCGTGGCTACACCTTC. The full variable domain, rest sourced from reference TRBV11-3 and TRBJ1-2, is EAGVVQSPRYKIIEKKQPVAFWCNPISGHNTLYWYLQNLGQGPELLIRYENEEAVDDSQLPKDRFSAERLKGVDSTLKIQPAELGDSAVYLCASSGLQVRGYTFGSGTRLTVV.

This CDR3 reads CASGQRPLVTEAFF. In DNA, the CDR3 is TGTGCCAGTGGACAGAGACCTTTGGTAACTGAAGCTTTCTTT. The J gene is TRBJ1-1, the V gene TRBV19, with D perhaps matching TRBD1 (6 bases). V gave up 8 bases and J gave up 5 bases, with 18 bases separating them. CDR3 size: 14 residues. Per germline, CDR1 LNHDA and CDR2 SQIVND (reference sequence).

The chain couples TRBV12-3 or TRBV12-4 to TRBJ1-2; perhaps TRBD1 as D (6 bases). The CDR3 length is 12 residues. The V end lost 7 bases, the J end lost 8 bases, and 14 bases lay between the germline ends. This CDR3 is CASTPAQGGYTF. In DNA form, the CDR3 reads TGTGCCAGCACCCCGGCACAGGGAGGCTACACCTTC.

V and J are TRBV27 and TRBJ1-1; D may be TRBD1 (6 bases). The CDR3 extends over 15 amino acids. CDR1 is MNHEY, CDR2 SMNVEV, per germline (reference sequence). The germline V and J ends were trimmed by 5 bases and 0 bases, with 13 bases remaining between them. This chain's CDR3 is CASSPIDRLNTEAFF. The CDR3 nucleotides are TGTGCCAGCAGTCCAATCGACAGGTTGAACACTGAAGCTTTCTTT.

A few counts support this clonotype. The V gene is TRBV2, the J gene TRBJ1-2; no clear D gene. Trimming removed 4 bases at V and 0 bases at J, with 9 bases between. This CDR3 region has 14 residues. Per the germline V gene, CDR1 is SNHLY and CDR2 is FYNNEI. The CDR3 nucleotides are TGTGCCAGCAGTGGGTACAGAGCTAACTATGGCTACACCTTC. It translates to CASSGYRANYGYTF.

This rearrangement joins TRBV2 to TRBJ1-6, with D possibly TRBD1 on 5 matching bases. V was shortened by 5 bases and J by 14 bases, with 22 bases between the two germline ends. Germline CDR1 is SNHLY and CDR2 is FYNNEI. There are 15 residues in the CDR3. The CDR3 DNA sequence: TGTGCCAGCAGTTCTTCATCCGGGACGATATTTTCCCTCCACTTT. As protein: CASSSSSGTIFSLHF.

The chain carries TRBV19 and TRBJ1-1; TRBD1 agrees at 8 bases. Germline assignment: CDR1 LNHDA and CDR2 SQIVND (reference sequence). V trimming: 5 bases; J trimming: 3 bases; junction bases outside the gene matches: 2. The CDR3 covers 13 residues. CDR3 loop: CASSSTGDTEAFF. CDR3 DNA: TGTGCCAGTAGTTCGACAGGGGACACTGAAGCTTTCTTT.

This sequence joins TRBV6-1 and TRBJ2-3, with TRBD2 identical over 13 bases. From germline, CDR1 is MNHNS and CDR2 SASEGT. Trimming at V came to 5 bases and at J to 4 bases, leaving 6 bases not matched to a gene. CDR3 size: 16 residues. CDR3 sequence reads: CASSRRTSGGADTQYF. The CDR3 DNA reads as TGTGCCAGCAGTAGAAGGACTAGCGGGGGCGCAGATACGCAGTATTTT.

The V call is TRBV6-2 or TRBV6-3, the J call TRBJ2-7; TRBD1 agrees at 7 bases. Germline V lookup: CDR1 MNHEY, CDR2 SVGEGT. The V and J ends lost 4 bases and 4 bases, in that order; junction bases with no gene match: 4. The CDR3 loop spans 13 amino acids. The CDR3 coding sequence is TGTGCCAGCAGTTTCGGACAGGATTACGAGCAGTACTTC. Its protein product is CASSFGQDYEQYF.

This clonotype was picked up a small number of times. V gene TRBV7-3 combines with J gene TRBJ2-5; 8 nucleotides align to TRBD1. The CDR3 length is 15 residues. CDR1 and CDR2 (germline): SGHTA, FQGTGA. The J segment lost 2 bases and the V segment lost 2 bases, leaving 4 bases of the junction unmatched. CDR3 protein: CASSLGTGPQETQYF. The CDR3, as DNA: TGTGCCAGCAGCTTAGGGACAGGTCCTCAAGAGACCCAGTACTTC.

This chain links TRBV20-1 with TRBJ2-5, with D possibly TRBD1 on 6 matching bases. Germline assignment: CDR1 DFQATT and CDR2 SNEGSKA (reference sequence). V lost 1 base, J lost 5 bases, and 14 bases lay in between. The CDR3 is made up of 14 amino acids. CDR3 nucleotide sequence: TGCAGTGCTAGAGGAGTTGGGGGCCGGGAGACCCAGTACTTC. Its protein is CSARGVGGRETQYF.

The CDR3 DNA sequence: TGTGCCAGCAGCCGGACAGGGGGCCGGGTGAGGGATGGCTACACCTTC. This encodes CASSRTGGRVRDGYTF. The chain employs TRBV6-1 and TRBJ1-2; 11 bases match TRBD1. Looked up from germline, CDR1 is MNHNS and CDR2 is SASEGT. The V segment lost 6 bases and the J segment 6 bases; nucleotides outside the gene matches: 12. The CDR3 has 16 residues.

This chain connects TRBV27 to TRBJ2-2, with 8 positions matching TRBD1. Germline V CDR1 and CDR2: MNHEY, SMNVEV (reference sequence). The CDR3 has 15 residues. The J segment lost 6 bases and the V segment lost 3 bases, leaving 6 bases of the junction unmatched. DNA for the CDR3: TGTGCCAGCAGTTTTGGCAGGGGGCTCGCCGGGGAGCTGTTTTTT. It is translated as CASSFGRGLAGELFF.

A few counts support this clonotype. The chain is built from TRBV20-1 and TRBJ2-3; 11 nucleotides line up with TRBD2. Germline V lookup: CDR1 DFQATT, CDR2 SNEGSKA (reference sequence). The CDR3 spans 16 residues. The V and J ends lost 0 bases and 3 bases, in that order; junction bases with no gene match: 5. The CDR3 is CSARDRLAGGTDTQYF. CDR3 DNA sequence: TGCAGTGCTAGAGATCGCCTAGCGGGGGGAACAGATACGCAGTATTTT.

J is TRBJ2-3 and V is TRBV7-2; no clear D gene. Germline CDR1 and CDR2: SGHTA and FQGNSA. The CDR3 has 11 amino acids. V dropped 5 bases and J dropped 6 bases, with 6 bases sitting between them. The CDR3 DNA reads TGTGCCAGCAGCGTTAGGGATACGCAGTATTTT. Amino acids: CASSVRDTQYF.

A few counts support this clonotype. The V and J genes are TRBV11-2 and TRBJ1-2, with D possibly being TRBD1 (6 bases). The CDR3 runs to 14 residues. Trimming shortened V by 7 bases and J by 10 bases, and 22 bases separated the two germline ends. CDR1 and CDR2 from the germline V gene are SGHAT and FQNNGV. The CDR3 DNA sequence: TGTGCCAGCACCGAAACCACAGGGTTAGCCTACTACACCTTC. Its protein is CASTETTGLAYYTF. The full variable domain, its missing parts supplied by reference TRBV11-2 and TRBJ1-2, is EAGVAQSPRYKIIEKRQSVAFWCNPISGHATLYWYQQILGQGPKLLIQFQNNGVVDDSQLPKDRFSAERLKGVDSTLKIQPAKLEDSAVYLCASTETTGLAYYTFGSGTRLTVV.

This clonotype came up a few times. The V call is TRBV12-3 or TRBV12-4, the J call TRBJ2-5; the D call may be TRBD1 or TRBD2 (5 bases each). The CDR3 is 13 amino acids. The germline V and J ends were trimmed by 0 bases and 4 bases, with 6 bases remaining between them. CDR3 sequence reads: CASSLAGTETQYF. Here the CDR3 DNA reads TGTGCCAGCAGTTTAGCGGGGACAGAGACCCAGTACTTC.

The chain couples TRBV6-1 to TRBJ1-5; D not resolved. Germline V gives CDR1 MNHNS, CDR2 SASEGT. The CDR3 contains 13 residues. Trimming removed 5 bases at V and 8 bases at J, with 13 bases between. CDR3 amino acids: CASSRIALEPQHF. The CDR3 nucleotides are TGTGCCAGCAGTCGGATAGCATTGGAGCCCCAGCATTTT.

The chain uses TRBV27 and TRBJ2-5; D is possibly TRBD2 (5 bases). CDR3 length: 12 amino acids. The V and J ends lost 5 bases and 7 bases respectively, with 11 bases between them. Germline V gives CDR1 MNHEY, CDR2 SMNVEV (reference sequence). CDR3: CASSTEGGTQYF. The DNA for the CDR3 is TGTGCCAGCAGTACAGAGGGCGGGACCCAGTACTTC.

This chain links TRBV7-2 with TRBJ1-6; D gene ambiguous. Trimming removed 1 base at V and 10 bases at J, with 8 bases between. The CDR3 has 13 amino acids. The V gene's germline CDR1 is SGHTA and CDR2 FQGNSA. CDR3 sequence (DNA): TGTGCCAGCAGCTTAGGTCATGAGTCACCCCTCCACTTT. Its translation is CASSLGHESPLHF.

V is TRBV2 and J is TRBJ1-6; TRBD1 aligns across 8 bases. V lost 7 bases, J lost 7 bases, and 6 bases stayed unmatched. This CDR3 spans 14 amino acids. The V gene's germline CDR1 is SNHLY and CDR2 FYNNEI. CDR3 in amino acids: CASITGGQNSPLHF. The CDR3 DNA reads TGTGCCAGCATAACAGGGGGGCAAAATTCACCCCTCCACTTT.

This chain uses TRBV11-3 with TRBJ2-4; 7 nucleotides line up with TRBD1. CDR3 length: 17 amino acids. Unmatched junction bases numbered 5, after V lost 0 bases and J lost 0 bases. Per germline, CDR1 SGHNT and CDR2 YENEEA. The DNA for the CDR3 is TGTGCCAGCAGCTTAGAACGGGACAGCGTAGCCAAAAACATTCAGTACTTC. This translates into CASSLERDSVAKNIQYF. Together with reference TRBV11-3 and TRBJ2-4, the CDR3 gives the full variable domain: EAGVVQSPRYKIIEKKQPVAFWCNPISGHNTLYWYLQNLGQGPELLIRYENEEAVDDSQLPKDRFSAERLKGVDSTLKIQPAELGDSAVYLCASSLERDSVAKNIQYFGAGTRLSVL.

The chain recombines TRBV5-1 with TRBJ2-3, with 12 bases identical to TRBD2. This CDR3 spans 16 amino acids. CDR1 is SGHRS and CDR2 is YFSETQ in the germline V gene. V dropped 3 bases and J dropped 2; count of bases not matched to a gene: 4. CDR3 protein: CASSSGLAGITDTQYF. Written as DNA, the CDR3 is TGCGCCAGCAGCTCAGGACTAGCGGGGATCACAGATACGCAGTATTTT. Full variable domain (rest looked up from reference TRBV5-1 and TRBJ2-3): KAGVTQTPRYLIKTRGQQVTLSCSPISGHRSVSWYQQTPGQGLQFLFEYFSETQRNKGNFPGRFSGRQFSNSRSEMNVSTLELGDSALYLCASSSGLAGITDTQYFGPGTRLTVL.

The rearrangement links TRBV6-5 to TRBJ1-5; no clear D gene. This CDR3 has 12 residues. Per the germline V gene, CDR1 is MNHEY and CDR2 is SVGAGI. V was pared by 0 bases and J by 5 bases, with 2 bases between. The CDR3 DNA reads as TGTGCCAGCAGTTACTCCTATCAGCCCCAGCATTTT. It yields the protein CASSYSYQPQHF.

The rearrangement uses TRBV27 and TRBJ2-5, with TRBD1 identical over 11 bases. CDR3 length equals 14 residues. Per the germline V gene, CDR1 is MNHEY and CDR2 is SMNVEV (reference sequence). The ends lost 10 bases at V and 4 bases at J; junction bases unmatched: 8. CDR3 sequence: CATRGQGAGETQYF. The CDR3 bases are TGTGCCACCCGAGGACAGGGGGCCGGAGAGACCCAGTACTTC.